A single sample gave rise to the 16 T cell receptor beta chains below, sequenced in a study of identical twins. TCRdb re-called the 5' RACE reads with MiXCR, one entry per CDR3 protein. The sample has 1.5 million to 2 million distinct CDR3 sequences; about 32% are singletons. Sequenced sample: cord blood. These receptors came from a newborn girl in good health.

CDR3 protein: CSGTRLAGGTDTQYF. The CDR3 DNA reads TGCAGTGGAACCCGACTAGCGGGAGGCACAGATACGCAGTATTTT. The V gene is TRBV20-1, the J gene TRBJ2-3, with TRBD2 identical over 12 bases. Germline lookup yields CDR1 DFQATT and CDR2 SNEGSKA (reference sequence). CDR3 length: 15 amino acids. V shed 7 bases and J 1 base; nucleotides not matched to a gene: 6.

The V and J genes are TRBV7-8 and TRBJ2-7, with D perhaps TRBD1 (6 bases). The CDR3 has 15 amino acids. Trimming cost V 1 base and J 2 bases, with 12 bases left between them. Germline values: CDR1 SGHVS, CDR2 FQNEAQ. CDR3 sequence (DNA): TGTGCCAGCAGCTTAGTGGTCAGGGGAACCTACGAGCAGTACTTC. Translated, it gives CASSLVVRGTYEQYF. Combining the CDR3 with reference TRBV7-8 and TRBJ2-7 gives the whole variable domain GAGVSQSPRYKVAKRGQDVALRCDPISGHVSLFWYQQALGQGPEFLTYFQNEAQLDKSGLPSDRFFAERPEGSVSTLKIQRTQQEDSAVYLCASSLVVRGTYEQYFGPGTRLTVT.

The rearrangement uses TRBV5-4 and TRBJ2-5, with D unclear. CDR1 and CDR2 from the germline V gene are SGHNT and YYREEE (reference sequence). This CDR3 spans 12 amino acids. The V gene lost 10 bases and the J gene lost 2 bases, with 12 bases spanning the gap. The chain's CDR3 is CAGRRDQETQYF. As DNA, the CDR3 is TGTGCCGGTAGGCGAGATCAAGAGACCCAGTACTTC.

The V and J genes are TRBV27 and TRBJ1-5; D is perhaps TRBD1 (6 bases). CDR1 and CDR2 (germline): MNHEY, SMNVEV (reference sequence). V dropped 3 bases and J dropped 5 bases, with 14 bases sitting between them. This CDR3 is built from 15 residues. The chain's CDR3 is CASSFRGQRHQPQHF. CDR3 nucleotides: TGTGCCAGCAGTTTTAGAGGACAGCGGCATCAGCCCCAGCATTTT.

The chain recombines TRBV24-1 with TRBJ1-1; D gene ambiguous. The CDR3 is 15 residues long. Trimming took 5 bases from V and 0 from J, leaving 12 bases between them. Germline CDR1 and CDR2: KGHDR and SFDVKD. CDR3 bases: TGTGCCACCAGTGTTCAGTCAGAGCTGAACACTGAAGCTTTCTTT. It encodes CATSVQSELNTEAFF.

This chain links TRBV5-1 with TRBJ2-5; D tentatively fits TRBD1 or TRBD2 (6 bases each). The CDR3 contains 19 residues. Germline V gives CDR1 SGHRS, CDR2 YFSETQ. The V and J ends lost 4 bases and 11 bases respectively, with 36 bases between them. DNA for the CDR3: TGCGCCAGCAGCCTGGCTTCGGGACAAAGAGGAGGGACCCTCAATGAGCAGTACTTC. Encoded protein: CASSLASGQRGGTLNEQYF. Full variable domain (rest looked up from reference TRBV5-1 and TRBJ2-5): KAGVTQTPRYLIKTRGQQVTLSCSPISGHRSVSWYQQTPGQGLQFLFEYFSETQRNKGNFPGRFSGRQFSNSRSEMNVSTLELGDSALYLCASSLASGQRGGTLNEQYFGPGTRLLVL.

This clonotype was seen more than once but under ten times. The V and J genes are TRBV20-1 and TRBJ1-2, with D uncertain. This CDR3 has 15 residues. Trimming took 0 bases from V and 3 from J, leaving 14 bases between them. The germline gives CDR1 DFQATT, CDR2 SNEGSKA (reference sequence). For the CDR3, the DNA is TGCAGTGCTAGAGACAAGATTAGGGCCCACTATGGCTACACCTTC. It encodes CSARDKIRAHYGYTF.

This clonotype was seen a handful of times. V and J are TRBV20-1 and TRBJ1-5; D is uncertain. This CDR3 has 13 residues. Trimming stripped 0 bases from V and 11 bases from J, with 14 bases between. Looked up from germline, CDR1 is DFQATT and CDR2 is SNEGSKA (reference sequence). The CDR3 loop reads CSARDRVEGAQHF. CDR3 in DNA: TGCAGTGCTAGAGATCGAGTGGAAGGAGCCCAGCATTTT.

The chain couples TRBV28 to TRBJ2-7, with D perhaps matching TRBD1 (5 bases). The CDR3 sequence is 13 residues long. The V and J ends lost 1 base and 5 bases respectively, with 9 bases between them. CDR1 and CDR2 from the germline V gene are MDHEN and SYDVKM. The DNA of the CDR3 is TGTGCCAGCAGTTTATCGTTCAGGGACGAGCAGTACTTC. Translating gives CASSLSFRDEQYF.

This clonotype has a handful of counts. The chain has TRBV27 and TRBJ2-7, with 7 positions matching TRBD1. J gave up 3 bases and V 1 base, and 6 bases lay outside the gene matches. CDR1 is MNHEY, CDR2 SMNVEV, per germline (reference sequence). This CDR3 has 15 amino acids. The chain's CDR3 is CASSLLGQGVYEQYF. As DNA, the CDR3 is TGTGCCAGCAGTTTATTGGGTCAGGGGGTCTACGAGCAGTACTTC.

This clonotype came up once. CDR3 bases: TGTGCCAGCAGTTTACCCCGGGACAGGTCCAAGTATTTT. The encoded protein is CASSLPRDRSKYF. This chain uses TRBV27 with TRBJ2-3; 8 bases are a match to TRBD1. Germline CDR1 reads MNHEY; CDR2 reads SMNVEV (reference sequence). V was pared by 2 bases and J by 13 bases, with 8 bases of the junction left unmatched. The CDR3 has 13 residues.

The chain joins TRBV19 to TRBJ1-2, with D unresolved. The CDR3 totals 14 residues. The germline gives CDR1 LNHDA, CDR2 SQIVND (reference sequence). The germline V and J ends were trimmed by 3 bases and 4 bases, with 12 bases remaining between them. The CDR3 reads CASSISAETYGYTF. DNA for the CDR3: TGTGCCAGTAGTATCTCGGCAGAGACCTATGGCTACACCTTC.

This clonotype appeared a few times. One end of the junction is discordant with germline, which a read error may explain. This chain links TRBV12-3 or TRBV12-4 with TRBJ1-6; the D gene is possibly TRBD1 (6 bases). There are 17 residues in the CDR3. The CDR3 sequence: CASSLYREGPYNSPPHF. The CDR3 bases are TGTGCCAGCAGTTTATACAGGGAGGGACCTTATAATTCACCCCCCCACTTT.

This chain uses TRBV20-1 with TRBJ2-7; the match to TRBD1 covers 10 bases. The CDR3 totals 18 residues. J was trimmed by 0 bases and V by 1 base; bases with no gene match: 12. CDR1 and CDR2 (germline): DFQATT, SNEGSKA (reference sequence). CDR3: CSARGRQHWTGGSYEQYF. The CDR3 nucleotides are TGCAGTGCTAGAGGACGACAGCACTGGACAGGGGGCTCCTACGAGCAGTACTTC.

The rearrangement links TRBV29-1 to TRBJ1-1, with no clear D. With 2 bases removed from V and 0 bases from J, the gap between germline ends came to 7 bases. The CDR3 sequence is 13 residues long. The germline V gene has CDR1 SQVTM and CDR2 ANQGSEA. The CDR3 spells CSVERSVNTEAFF. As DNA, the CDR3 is TGCAGCGTTGAAAGGTCGGTGAACACTGAAGCTTTCTTT.

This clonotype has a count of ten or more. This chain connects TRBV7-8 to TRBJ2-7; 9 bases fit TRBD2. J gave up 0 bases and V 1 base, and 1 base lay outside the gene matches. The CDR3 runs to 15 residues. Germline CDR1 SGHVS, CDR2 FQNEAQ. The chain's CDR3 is CASSLGSGSSYEQYF. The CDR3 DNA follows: TGTGCCAGCAGCTTAGGTAGCGGGAGCTCCTACGAGCAGTACTTC.